The subject of this entry is one T cell receptor (beta chain). This entry comes from a study of CXCR3-negative and CXCR3-positive naive CD8 T cells. The CDR3 consists of 14 residues. The germline CDR1 and CDR2 sequences are SGHNT and YYREEE (reference sequence). TRB cDNA was prepared as libraries by UMI-labeled 5' RACE. TCRdb reprocessed the 5' RACE reads, keeping one entry per CDR3 protein, no DNA. This sample's table reports over 70,000 distinct CDR3 sequences. This clonotype was obtained from a human donor in good health. Some clones in this sample may be carry-over from other donors' samples. The chain is built from TRBV5-4 and TRBJ2-2; the D call from TCRdb, TRBD1, cannot be confirmed without DNA. Material: naive CXCR3- CD8+ T cells from blood. Subset indicated: CD45RO-CCR7+CD27+CD95- naive CD8+ T cells lacking CXCR3 (TNR3-). CDR3 residues: CASRGQGAAGELFF. The complete variable domain, with remaining parts taken from reference TRBV5-4 and TRBJ2-2, reads ETGVTQSPTHLIKTRGQQVTLRCSSQSGHNTVSWYQQALGQGPQFIFQYYREEENGRGNFPPRFSGLQFPNYSSELNVNALELDDSALYLCASRGQGAAGELFFGEGSRLTVL.